These 23 T cell receptor beta chains share one sample of origin, sequenced in a study of cytomegalovirus exposure and HLA in healthy donors. Amplification used 60 Vbeta primers and 13 Jbeta primers. Assay used: immunoSEQ multiplex PCR; TCRdb lists only in-frame clones, some missing. The sample lists roughly 76,000 clones, about nine tenths occurring once. Sequencing was performed on PBMCs. These receptors all stem from a woman aged 25 to 39 in good health and CMV-seronegative.

The chain combines TRBV19 with TRBJ1-5; 7 bases are a match to TRBD1. The CDR3 has 15 residues. The junction had 11 bases not matched to a gene; V was cut back by 7 bases and J by 5 bases. Germline CDR1 reads LNHDA; CDR2 reads SQIVND (reference sequence). CDR3 sequence reads: CASTTAGGLHQPQHF. CDR3 nucleotides: TGTGCCAGTACCACAGCAGGGGGATTGCATCAGCCCCAGCATTTT.

The CDR3, as DNA: TGTGCCAGCAGCGACGGGAGGGCCCTTGCCAAAAACATTCAGTACTTC. This sequence encodes CASSDGRALAKNIQYF. V gene TRBV7-2 combines with J gene TRBJ2-4; 8 bases map to TRBD2. Germline-derived CDR1 and CDR2 are SGHTA and FQGNSA. The CDR3 runs to 16 residues. Trimming cost V 5 bases and J 1 base; bases outside gene matches: 7.

For this clone: The junction and the germline gene differ at one end; a read error may be behind it. The chain couples TRBV6-1 to TRBJ2-1, with 7 bases identical to TRBD2. From germline, CDR1 is MNHNS and CDR2 SASEGT. CDR3 length: 11 amino acids. CDR3 residues: CASSEFGLGLF. The CDR3 DNA reads as TGTGCCAGCAGTGAATTCGGACTAGGCCTCTTC.

The chain recombines TRBV6-6 with TRBJ2-5, with D tentatively TRBD1 (6 bases). Germline CDR1 is MNHNY and CDR2 is SVGAGI (reference sequence). The V and J ends lost 7 bases and 2 bases respectively, with 17 bases between them. The CDR3 consists of 15 residues. CDR3 sequence (DNA): TGTGCCAGCACTCGGACAGTCAGTGCACAAGAGACCCAGTACTTC. This sequence encodes CASTRTVSAQETQYF.

This rearrangement joins TRBV6-1 to TRBJ2-1; 11 nucleotides line up with TRBD1. The CDR3 extends over 16 amino acids. The germline CDR1 and CDR2 sequences are MNHNS and SASEGT. Trimming removed 2 bases from V and 5 bases from J; junction bases left unmatched: 5. The CDR3: CASSEPGQGADNEQFF. For the CDR3, the DNA is TGTGCCAGCAGTGAACCCGGACAGGGGGCTGACAATGAGCAGTTCTTC.

The chain recombines TRBV7-6 with TRBJ1-5; no definite D call. Germline CDR1 SGHVS, CDR2 FNYEAQ. This CDR3 region has 13 residues. V gave up 4 bases and J gave up 5 bases, with 9 bases separating them. In DNA, the CDR3 is TGTGCCAGCAGCTCTCGGGAAGATCAGCCCCAGCATTTT. The encoded protein is CASSSREDQPQHF.

CDR3 bases: TGTGCCAGCAGTCTCCCGCGCAACATTCAGTACTTC. This gives the protein CASSLPRNIQYF. This chain uses TRBV28 with TRBJ2-4; D not certain. Looked up from germline, CDR1 is MDHEN and CDR2 is SYDVKM. Trimming stripped 5 bases from V and 7 bases from J, with 9 bases between. The CDR3 sequence is 12 residues long. Full variable domain (remainder filled in from reference TRBV28 and TRBJ2-4): DVKVTQSSRYLVKRTGEKVFLECVQDMDHENMFWYRQDPGLGLRLIYFSYDVKMKEKGDIPEGYSVSREKKERFSLILESASTNQTSMYLCASSLPRNIQYFGAGTRLSVL.

The chain joins TRBV7-9 to TRBJ2-1; D is possibly TRBD2 (6 bases). V was clipped by 4 bases and J by 10 bases, with 20 bases between them. Germline assignment: CDR1 SEHNR and CDR2 FQNEAQ (reference sequence). CDR3 length: 15 amino acids. CDR3: CASSSLSGSVSEQFF. The CDR3 coding sequence is TGTGCCAGCAGCTCCCTTAGCGGTTCAGTAAGCGAGCAGTTCTTC.

The chain couples TRBV7-8 to TRBJ2-3, with 9 bases matching TRBD2. The V gene end was trimmed by 5 bases and the J gene end by 2 bases; junction bases not matched to a gene: 14. This CDR3 spans 18 amino acids. Looked up from germline, CDR1 is SGHVS and CDR2 is FQNEAQ. The CDR3 loop reads CASSPNPIAGGVTDTQYF. The DNA of the CDR3 is TGTGCCAGCAGCCCCAACCCCATTGCGGGAGGGGTCACAGATACGCAGTATTTT. Variable domain in full (rest from reference TRBV7-8 and TRBJ2-3): GAGVSQSPRYKVAKRGQDVALRCDPISGHVSLFWYQQALGQGPEFLTYFQNEAQLDKSGLPSDRFFAERPEGSVSTLKIQRTQQEDSAVYLCASSPNPIAGGVTDTQYFGPGTRLTVL.

This clone appeared a few times. The V gene is TRBV2, the J gene TRBJ1-3; D gene unclear. Germline V gene lookup returns CDR1 SNHLY and CDR2 FYNNEI. The CDR3 loop spans 16 amino acids. Trimming took 2 bases from V and 2 from J, leaving 13 bases between them. CDR3: CASSEFFGMPGNTIYF. DNA of the CDR3: TGTGCCAGCAGTGAATTCTTCGGGATGCCTGGAAACACCATATATTTT.

The sample holds a few counts of this clone. This rearrangement joins TRBV5-1 to TRBJ2-1; TRBD2 matches 8 bases. V was pared by 4 bases and J by 8 bases, with 8 bases of the junction left unmatched. The CDR3 runs 14 residues. The germline V gene has CDR1 SGHRS and CDR2 YFSETQ. The CDR3 spells CASSPGGGGYEQFF. The DNA for the CDR3 is TGCGCCAGCAGCCCCGGGGGGGGCGGGTATGAGCAGTTCTTC.

The chain combines TRBV28 with TRBJ2-7; 10 bases match TRBD1. V gave up 4 bases and J gave up 6 bases; unmatched junction bases: 9. Germline CDR1 is MDHEN and CDR2 is SYDVKM. The CDR3 sequence is 15 residues long. The CDR3 sequence is CASSSPGQGPREQYF. In DNA, the CDR3 is TGTGCCAGCAGTTCGCCGGGACAGGGGCCCCGCGAGCAGTACTTC.

The rearrangement uses TRBV5-4 and TRBJ2-5; the D gene is possibly TRBD2 (5 bases). This CDR3 is 14 amino acids long. In germline, CDR1 is SGHNT, CDR2 YYREEE (reference sequence). Trimming removed 4 bases from V and 4 bases from J, with 14 bases in between. The CDR3 DNA follows: TGTGCCAGCAGCCCGATCGGAGGCGGAGAGACCCAGTACTTC. Protein product: CASSPIGGGETQYF.

The chain carries TRBV9 and TRBJ1-1; D is unclear. Germline V CDR1 and CDR2: SGDLS, YYNGEE. The CDR3 loop spans 13 amino acids. Trimming stripped 0 bases from V and 3 bases from J, with 6 bases between. The CDR3 bases are TGTGCCAGCAGCGTAGGGCAGTACACTGAAGCTTTCTTT. Protein product: CASSVGQYTEAFF.

V is TRBV10-3 and J is TRBJ1-1; 10 bases agree with TRBD1. The junction had 4 bases not matched to a gene; V was cut back by 10 bases and J by 5 bases. The CDR3 consists of 12 residues. Germline-derived CDR1 and CDR2 are ENHRY and SYGVKD. The CDR3 is CASGQGGTEAFF. The CDR3 nucleotides are TGTGCCAGTGGACAGGGGGGGACTGAAGCTTTCTTT.

The rearrangement uses TRBV18 and TRBJ1-5; D is perhaps TRBD1 (6 bases). The CDR3 is 15 residues long. CDR1 and CDR2 (germline): KGHSH, LQKENI. V shed 3 bases and J shed 4 bases, with 13 bases lying between them. The CDR3 is CASSPRTASNQPQHF. The CDR3 bases are TGTGCCAGCTCACCCAGGACAGCCTCTAATCAGCCCCAGCATTTT.

The chain uses TRBV9 and TRBJ1-6, with D uncertain. The length of the CDR3 is 15 residues. Trimming left V 5 bases short and J 4 bases short, with 13 bases between. Germline CDR1 is SGDLS and CDR2 is YYNGEE. CDR3 coding DNA: TGTGCCAGCAGAGAGACCGGAGGATATAATTCACCCCTCCACTTT. Translating it yields CASRETGGYNSPLHF.

The rearrangement links TRBV10-3 to TRBJ2-2, with 10 bases lining up with TRBD1. V shed 10 bases and J 6 bases; nucleotides not matched to a gene: 8. The V gene's germline CDR1 is ENHRY and CDR2 SYGVKD. CDR3 length: 14 amino acids. The CDR3 spells CATIDRGLPGELFF. The CDR3 nucleotides are TGTGCCACCATCGACAGGGGGCTGCCCGGGGAGCTGTTTTTT.

This chain uses TRBV7-3 with TRBJ1-4, with 11 positions matching TRBD1. This CDR3 spans 15 amino acids. CDR1 is SGHTA, CDR2 FQGTGA, per germline. V dropped 2 bases and J dropped 5; count of bases not matched to a gene: 1. The CDR3 nucleotides are TGTGCCAGCAGCTTAGGGACAGGGGGAAATGAAAAACTGTTTTTT. This codes for CASSLGTGGNEKLFF.

The chain combines TRBV30 with TRBJ2-7, with 8 nucleotides matching TRBD2. Germline values: CDR1 GTSNPN, CDR2 SVGIG (reference sequence). V shed 0 bases and J 6 bases; nucleotides not matched to a gene: 4. The CDR3 runs 13 residues. CDR3 coding DNA: TGTGCCTGGAGTGTCCCACTAGCGGCCGAGCAGTACTTC. Encoded protein: CAWSVPLAAEQYF.

The chain employs TRBV5-1 and TRBJ2-1; possible D gene TRBD2, 6 bases. The V gene's germline CDR1 is SGHRS and CDR2 YFSETQ. Trimming took 1 base from V and 6 from J, leaving 17 bases between them. The CDR3 has 16 residues. The CDR3, as DNA: TGCGCCAGCAGCTTGATGACCGGGAGATTGGGCAATGAGCAGTTCTTC. Protein: CASSLMTGRLGNEQFF.

The count of this clone is one. The rearrangement uses TRBV13 and TRBJ2-1; 7 nucleotides match TRBD1. V shed 7 bases and J 4 bases; nucleotides not matched to a gene: 7. There are 14 residues in the CDR3. Germline V gene data show CDR1 as PRHDT and CDR2 as FYEKMQ (reference sequence). The chain's CDR3 is CASNPTGQYNEQFF. CDR3 in DNA: TGTGCCAGCAACCCGACAGGGCAATACAATGAGCAGTTCTTC. Drawing the rest from reference TRBV13 and TRBJ2-1, the complete variable domain is AAGVIQSPRHLIKEKRETATLKCYPIPRHDTVYWYQQGPGQDPQFLISFYEKMQSDKGSIPDRFSAQQFSDYHSELNMSSLELGDSALYFCASNPTGQYNEQFFGPGTRLTVL.

The count of this clone is one. The genes are TRBV13 and TRBJ2-7; tentatively, D is TRBD1 (6 bases). Trimming removed 2 bases from V and 6 bases from J, with 11 bases in between. This CDR3 spans 13 amino acids. Germline V CDR1 and CDR2: PRHDT, FYEKMQ (reference sequence). Written as DNA, the CDR3 is TGTGCCAGCAGCTTAACAGGGCGGCTCGAGCAGTACTTC. Protein sequence: CASSLTGRLEQYF.